This entry concerns a single TCR beta chain. This entry is derived from a study of glioma-infiltrating T cells after dendritic cell vaccination. Germline V CDR1 and CDR2: SGHTA, FQGNSA. The CDR3 has 15 residues. Trimming pared 1 base from V and 8 bases from J, leaving 17 bases between. TCRdb's table, derived via immunoSEQ multiplex PCR, lists solely in-frame clones and lacks some. The profile shows some 91,000 clones, 80% to 90% of them singletons. Time point noted: after dendritic cell vaccination, including at tumor progression/relapse. This material consisted of blood, taken after dendritic cell vaccination. The sequence was obtained from a human donor with glioblastoma. The chain uses TRBV7-2 and TRBJ1-2; tentative D call: TRBD1 (6 bases). CDR3 nucleotide sequence: TGTGCCAGCAGCTTAGAGGTGTCGGACAGAAAGGGCTACACCTTC. Translating gives CASSLEVSDRKGYTF.